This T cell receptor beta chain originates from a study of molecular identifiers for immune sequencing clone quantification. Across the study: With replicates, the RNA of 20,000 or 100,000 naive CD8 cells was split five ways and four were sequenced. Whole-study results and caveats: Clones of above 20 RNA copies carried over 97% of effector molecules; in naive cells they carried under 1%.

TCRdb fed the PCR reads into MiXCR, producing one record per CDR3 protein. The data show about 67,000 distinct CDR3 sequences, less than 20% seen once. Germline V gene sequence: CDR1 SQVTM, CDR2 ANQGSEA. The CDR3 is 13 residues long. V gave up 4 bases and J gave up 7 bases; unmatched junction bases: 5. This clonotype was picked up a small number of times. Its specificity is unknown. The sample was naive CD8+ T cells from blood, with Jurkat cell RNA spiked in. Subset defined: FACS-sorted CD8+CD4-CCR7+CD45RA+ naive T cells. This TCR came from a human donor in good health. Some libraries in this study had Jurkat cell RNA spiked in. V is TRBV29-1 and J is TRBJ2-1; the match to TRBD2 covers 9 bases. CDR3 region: CSVGGGRGNEQFF. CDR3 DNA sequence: TGCAGCGTTGGTGGCGGGAGGGGGAATGAGCAGTTCTTC.